This T cell receptor (beta chain) emerged from a study of blood T cell repertoires in COVID-19. Study-level background: The samples span acute and convalescent COVID-19 from the United States, Italy and Spain. The analysed material was cDNA or gDNA that came from T cells, B-cell-depleted T cells, or PBMCs.

This clone occurred a few times. Participant age was roughly 18 to 100 years, and participants resided in about two dozen US areas. Cohorts were based on clinical histories the participants reported. Libraries were prepared by immunoSEQ multiplex PCR; TCRdb keeps only in-frame clonotypes and omits some of them. Of under 250,000 clones in the sample, about 80% were seen once. The CDR3 totals 15 residues. Trimming cost V 5 bases and J 9 bases; bases outside gene matches: 15. Germline CDR1 SGHVS, CDR2 FQNEAQ. Sequencing input: PBMCs or T cells enriched from blood (not recorded which). The origin of this receptor is a woman between 35 and 50 years old with acute COVID-19. The chain employs TRBV7-8 and TRBJ2-7, with TRBD1 matching over 8 bases. The CDR3 DNA reads TGTGCCAGCAGCAAGTCGGACAGGGCCCGATTTGTGCAGTACTTC. Its protein product is CASSKSDRARFVQYF.